This T cell receptor (beta chain) was found in a study of T cell changes during pregnancy in multiple sclerosis. Assay: immunoSEQ multiplex PCR; the TCRdb copy retains only in-frame clones and omits some. Among around 80,000 clones listed, about 95% were seen once. V dropped 3 bases and J dropped 0 bases, with 12 bases sitting between them. The CDR3 contains 15 residues. CDR1 is SGHRS, CDR2 YFSETQ, per germline. The sequence derives from a female donor with multiple sclerosis, enrolled in a pregnancy study. The chain uses TRBV5-1 and TRBJ1-1, with D perhaps matching TRBD1 (6 bases). Sequencing was performed on peripheral blood, taken in the second trimester of pregnancy. The chain's CDR3 is CASSSLSGVNTEAFF. The CDR3, as DNA: TGCGCCAGCAGCTCCCTCTCAGGGGTGAACACTGAAGCTTTCTTT.